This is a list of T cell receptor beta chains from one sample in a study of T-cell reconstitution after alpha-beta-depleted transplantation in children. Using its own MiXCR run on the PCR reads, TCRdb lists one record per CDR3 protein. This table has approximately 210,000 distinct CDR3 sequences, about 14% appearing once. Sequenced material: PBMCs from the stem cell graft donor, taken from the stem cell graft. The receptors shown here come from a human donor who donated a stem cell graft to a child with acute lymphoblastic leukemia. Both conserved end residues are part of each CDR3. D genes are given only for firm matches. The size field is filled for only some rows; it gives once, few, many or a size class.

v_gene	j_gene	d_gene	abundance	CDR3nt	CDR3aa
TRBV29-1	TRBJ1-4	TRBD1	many	TGCAGCGCTAGACAGGGACCTAATGAAAAACTGTTTTTT	CSARQGPNEKLFF
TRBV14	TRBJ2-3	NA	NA	TGTGCCAGCAGCCCTGGGCACGTCGGCGCAGATACGCAGTATTTT	CASSPGHVGADTQYF
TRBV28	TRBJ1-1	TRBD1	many	TGTGCCAGCAGTTCCTACAGGGGAAGTACTGAAGCTTTCTTT	CASSSYRGSTEAFF
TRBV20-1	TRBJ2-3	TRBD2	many	TGCAGTGCTAGAGTAGCTAGCGGGAGGTCAGATACGCAGTATTTT	CSARVASGRSDTQYF
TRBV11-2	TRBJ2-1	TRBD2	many	TGTGCCAGCAGCTCCCGACTAGCGGACAATGAGCAGTTCTTC	CASSSRLADNEQFF
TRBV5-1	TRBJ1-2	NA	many	TGCGCCAGCAGCTTGGATGGGTATGGCTACACCTTC	CASSLDGYGYTF
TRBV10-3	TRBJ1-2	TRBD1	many	TGTGCCATCAGCGGGGTGACAGGGAAGAACTATGGCTACACCTTC	CAISGVTGKNYGYTF
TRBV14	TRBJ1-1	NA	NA	TGTGCCAGCAGCCGGTATTCCGGGGGTAAGAACACTGAAGCTTTCTTT	CASSRYSGGKNTEAFF
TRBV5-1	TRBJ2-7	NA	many	NA	CASSLVASGSSPIF
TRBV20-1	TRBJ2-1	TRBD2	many	TGCAGTGCTAGGGCCCTAGCGGGGAAATACAATGAGCAGTTCTTC	CSARALAGKYNEQFF
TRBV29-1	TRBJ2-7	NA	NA	TGCAGCGTTGATCGCGGACAGAACGAGCAGTACTTC	CSVDRGQNEQYF
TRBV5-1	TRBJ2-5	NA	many	TGCGCCAGCAGCTCATTTCAAGAGACCCAGTACTTC	CASSSFQETQYF
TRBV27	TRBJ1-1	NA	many	TGTGCCAGCAGACTGGGGGGGAACACTGAAGCTTTCTTT	CASRLGGNTEAFF
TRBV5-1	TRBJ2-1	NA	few	TGCGCCAGCAGCTCAAGATCCATTGGATACAATGAGCAGTTCTTC	CASSSRSIGYNEQFF
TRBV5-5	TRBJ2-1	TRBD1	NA	TGTGCCAGCAGTCTGACAGGGCCCACCTACAATGAGCAGTTCTTC	CASSLTGPTYNEQFF
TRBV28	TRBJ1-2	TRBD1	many	TGTGCCAGCAGGGCCTCCTCCACAGGGGCGACCAAATATGGCTACACCTTC	CASRASSTGATKYGYTF
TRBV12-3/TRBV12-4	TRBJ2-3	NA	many	TGTGCCAGCAGTCCTCTTTATACGCAGTATTTT	CASSPLYTQYF
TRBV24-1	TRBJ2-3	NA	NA	TGTGCCACCAGTGATCCCTCAATTGACAGTTTTTCAGATACGCAGTATTTT	CATSDPSIDSFSDTQYF
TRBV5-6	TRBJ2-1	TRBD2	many	TGTGCCAGCAGTTCCCTAGCGGCTCGCTCCTACAATGAGCAGTTCTTC	CASSSLAARSYNEQFF
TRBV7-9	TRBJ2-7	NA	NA	TGTGCCAGCAGCTTAGAAGCGTACGAGCAGTACTTC	CASSLEAYEQYF
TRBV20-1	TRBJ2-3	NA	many	TGCAGTGCTGACGACAGGCGATACACAGATACGCAGTATTTT	CSADDRRYTDTQYF
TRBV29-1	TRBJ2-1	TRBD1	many	TGCAGCGCTCCGACAGGGGGCTTAGCAGACAATGAGCAGTTCTTC	CSAPTGGLADNEQFF
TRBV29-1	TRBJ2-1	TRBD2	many	TGCAGCGCGTGGGGACTAGCGGGAGTAGCGGAGGCGAGTGAGCAGTTCTTC	CSAWGLAGVAEASEQFF
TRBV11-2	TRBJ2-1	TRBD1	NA	TGTGCCAGCGAGAGGGGGCTGCAAAAGTTTAAGGCCTACAATGAGCAGTTCTTC	CASERGLQKFKAYNEQFF
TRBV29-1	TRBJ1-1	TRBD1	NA	TGCAGCGTTCGTCCAGGGGGTTGGGGCGAAAGAAGCCTGAACACTGAAGCTTTCTTT	CSVRPGGWGERSLNTEAFF
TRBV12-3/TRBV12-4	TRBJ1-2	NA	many	TGTGCCAGCAGTTTACTTCCCAGTGGCAGAGGGATTTATGGCTACACCTTC	CASSLLPSGRGIYGYTF
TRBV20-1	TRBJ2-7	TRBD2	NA	TGCAGTGCTAGGTGGGGGAGGGCCGGTCTCCCCGAGCAGTACTTC	CSARWGRAGLPEQYF
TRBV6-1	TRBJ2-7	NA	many	TGTGCCAGCAGTGGGGGCCGTTCCAACTCCTACGAGCAGTACTTC	CASSGGRSNSYEQYF
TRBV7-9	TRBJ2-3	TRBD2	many	TGTGCCTCGGGGGTAGCGGGACCCCAGGATACGCAGTATTTT	CASGVAGPQDTQYF
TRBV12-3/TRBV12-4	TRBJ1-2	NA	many	TGTGCCAGCGGAACGGAGTTTAACTATGGCTACACCTTC	CASGTEFNYGYTF
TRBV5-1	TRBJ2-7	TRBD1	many	TGCGCCAGCAGCACGAGGCCATCCGGGACAGACCCCTACGAGCAGTACTTC	CASSTRPSGTDPYEQYF
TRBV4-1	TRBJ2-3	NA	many	TGCGCCAGCAGCCAAGATGGGGCAGGGCCGGATACGCAGTATTTT	CASSQDGAGPDTQYF
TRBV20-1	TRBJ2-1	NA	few	TGCAGTGCTCAATCGTCGGACCCCATTTTAGATGAGCAGTTCTTC	CSAQSSDPILDEQFF
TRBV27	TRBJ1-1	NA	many	TGTGCCAGCAGAAACCTCCCTGGGGGGATAGCTTTCTTT	CASRNLPGGIAFF
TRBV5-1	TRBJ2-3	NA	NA	TGCGCCAGCAGCTTGGACGACTCAGATACGCAGTATTTT	CASSLDDSDTQYF
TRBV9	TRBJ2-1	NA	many	TGTGCCCCGGAAGATGGTGTCAGCGAGCAGTTCTTC	CAPEDGVSEQFF
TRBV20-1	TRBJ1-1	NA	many	TGCAGTGCAACTGGGACGCCTACGGGAGCTTTCTTT	CSATGTPTGAFF
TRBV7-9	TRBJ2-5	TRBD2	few	TGTGCCAGCAGCTTAGATCGGGACCCTAGCGGGCAAGAGACCCAGTACTTC	CASSLDRDPSGQETQYF
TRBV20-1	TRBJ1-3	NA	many	TGCAGTGCGCCGACAGATTACACCATATATTTT	CSAPTDYTIYF
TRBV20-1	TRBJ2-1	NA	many	TGCAGTTACTTACTGGGTGAAGGGTACAATGAGCAGTTCTTC	CSYLLGEGYNEQFF
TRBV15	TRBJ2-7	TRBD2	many	TGTGCCACCAGCAGAGATTACCGGGAGGAATCCTACGAGCAGTACTTC	CATSRDYREESYEQYF
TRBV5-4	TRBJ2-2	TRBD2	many	TGTGCCAGCAGCCCCCAGCGGGAATGGACCGGGGAGCTGTTTTTT	CASSPQREWTGELFF
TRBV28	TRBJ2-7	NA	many	TGTGCCAGCAGTTTATCATTTTCCTACGAGCAGTACTTC	CASSLSFSYEQYF
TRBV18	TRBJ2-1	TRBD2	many	TGTGCCAGCTCACCTCGTCCGGGACTAGCGAAGGTTGAGCAGTTCTTC	CASSPRPGLAKVEQFF
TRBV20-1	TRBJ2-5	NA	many	TGCAGTGCTGCCAGACAGTTACAAGAGACCCAGTACTTC	CSAARQLQETQYF
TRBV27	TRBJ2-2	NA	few	TGTGCCAGCAGCGTCCCTACCGGGGAGCTGTTTTTT	CASSVPTGELFF
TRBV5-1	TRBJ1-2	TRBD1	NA	TGCGCCAGCAGCGAGTGGACAGGGGGCTCTATAGACTATGGCTACACCTTC	CASSEWTGGSIDYGYTF
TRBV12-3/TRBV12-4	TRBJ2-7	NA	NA	TGTGCCAGCAGTTTCCAGGGGAGGTTCGGGGAGCAGTACTTC	CASSFQGRFGEQYF
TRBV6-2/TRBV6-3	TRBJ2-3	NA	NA	TGTGCCAGCAGCCGGATCTTCATTCCCACTAACGGGAAAGATACGCAGTATTTT	CASSRIFIPTNGKDTQYF
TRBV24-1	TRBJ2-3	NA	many	TGTGCCACCAGTGAGGACGGAACAGATACGCAGTATTTT	CATSEDGTDTQYF
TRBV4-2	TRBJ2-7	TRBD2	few	TGTGCCAGCAGCCTGCTACCGGGACTAGCGGGAGCTTCCTACGAGCAGTACTTC	CASSLLPGLAGASYEQYF
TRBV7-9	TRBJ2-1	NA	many	TGTGCCAGCAGCTCGTGGGATGAGCAGTTCTTC	CASSSWDEQFF